Sequencing of this T cell receptor (beta chain) was carried out in a study of CD8+ T cells in alopecia areata. As for the study in general: Among treated patients, oral tofacitinib was administered at 5 to 10 mg twice daily.

RNA was extracted and reverse transcribed into cDNA as the sequencing template. Profiled with immunoSEQ multiplex PCR; TCRdb holds only in-frame clones, not every one. The repertoire holds roughly 180,000 clones, with 51% as singletons. Stated treatment: oral pan-JAK inhibitor, 5-10 mg twice daily. Alopecia areata patients gave lesional scalp punch biopsies and peripheral blood samples. The sequencing here drew on CD8+ T cells sorted from blood, taken at approximately week 51, from a patient treated with tofacitinib. The TCR was taken from a human donor with alopecia areata.

In nucleotides, the CDR3 is TGTGCCAGCAGTTTGTCGAGGGTCGTCACTGAAGCTTTCTTT. Translating gives CASSLSRVVTEAFF. This chain uses TRBV27 with TRBJ1-1; no clear D. V gave up 3 bases and J gave up 4 bases, with 12 bases separating them. Germline V gene data show CDR1 as MNHEY and CDR2 as SMNVEV (reference sequence). The CDR3 extends over 14 amino acids.